These 8 T cell receptor beta chains came from one sample sequenced in a study of cytomegalovirus exposure and HLA in healthy donors. With 60 Vbeta and 13 Jbeta primers, the PCR was carried out. Method: immunoSEQ multiplex PCR; TCRdb's copy keeps in-frame clones and lacks some. Among 150,000 to 200,000 clones listed, almost 80% were seen once. Material: PBMCs. Receptors originate from a man aged 18 to 30 in good health and CMV-seropositive.

This clone showed up just once. V is TRBV2 and J is TRBJ2-7; D remains unclear. Trimming took off 6 bases at V and 3 bases at J, with 15 bases between the two ends. The CDR3 is made up of 14 amino acids. Germline-derived CDR1 and CDR2 are SNHLY and FYNNEI. This CDR3 reads CASSDPLTDYEQYF. In DNA, the CDR3 is TGTGCCAGCAGCGACCCTCTAACAGACTACGAGCAGTACTTC. The variable domain in full, completed from reference TRBV2 and TRBJ2-7, reads EPEVTQTPSHQVTQMGQEVILRCVPISNHLYFYWYRQILGQKVEFLVSFYNNEISEKSEIFDDQFSVERPDGSNFTLKIRSTKLEDSAMYFCASSDPLTDYEQYFGPGTRLTVT.

This clone was observed once. Other DNA sequences in the sample encode the same CDR3. The V call is TRBV5-6, the J call TRBJ2-3, with 12 bases identical to TRBD2. The CDR3 covers 15 residues. The germline CDR1 and CDR2 sequences are SGHDT and YYEEEE. Losses at the gene ends were 0 bases for V and 4 bases for J; bases not matched to a gene: 0. CDR3 sequence reads: CASSLGLAGADTQYF. DNA of the CDR3: TGTGCCAGCAGCTTGGGACTAGCGGGAGCAGATACGCAGTATTTT.

The J gene is TRBJ2-2, the V gene TRBV10-1, with D unresolved. Germline-derived CDR1 and CDR2 are WNHNN and SYGVQD (reference sequence). This CDR3 contains 11 residues. The V and J ends lost 7 bases and 6 bases respectively, with 6 bases between them. The CDR3 loop is CASILSGELFF. In nucleotides, the CDR3 is TGCGCCAGCATTCTCTCCGGGGAGCTGTTTTTT.

J is TRBJ2-3 and V is TRBV5-6; D uncertain. V lost 4 bases to trimming and J lost 2 bases, with 8 bases between them. The CDR3 is 13 residues long. CDR1 is SGHDT, CDR2 YYEEEE, per germline. This CDR3 is CASSPWATDTQYF. CDR3 sequence (DNA): TGTGCCAGCAGCCCTTGGGCCACAGATACGCAGTATTTT. Drawing the rest from reference TRBV5-6 and TRBJ2-3, the complete variable domain is DAGVTQSPTHLIKTRGQQVTLRCSPKSGHDTVSWYQQALGQGPQFIFQYYEEEERQRGNFPDRFSGHQFPNYSSELNVNALLLGDSALYLCASSPWATDTQYFGPGTRLTVL.

The CDR3 sequence is CASRGWDRGNQPQHF. The CDR3 DNA reads TGTGCCAGTAGGGGTTGGGACAGGGGGAATCAGCCCCAGCATTTT. V and J are TRBV19 and TRBJ1-5; 11 bases map to TRBD1. CDR1 LNHDA and CDR2 SQIVND come from the germline V gene (reference sequence). Trimming at V came to 6 bases and at J to 4 bases, leaving 5 bases not matched to a gene. The CDR3 sequence is 15 residues long.

Comments on this clone: The missing conserved phenylalanine or tryptophan at the end of this CDR3 makes a read error likely. The chain is built from TRBV6-1 and TRBJ1-6, with 8 nucleotides matching TRBD1. Losses at the gene ends were 7 bases for V and 9 bases for J; bases not matched to a gene: 8. Germline loops: CDR1 MNHNS, CDR2 SASEGT. The length of the CDR3 is 14 residues. CDR3 region: CASTETDRGSPLHL. In DNA form, the CDR3 reads TGTGCCAGCACCGAGACTGACAGGGGTTCACCCCTCCACCTT.

This chain joins TRBV6-5 and TRBJ1-6, with D unresolved. The CDR3 has 13 amino acids. From germline, CDR1 is MNHEY and CDR2 SVGAGI. V lost 2 bases and J 8 bases, leaving 7 bases between the germline ends. The CDR3 reads CASSYREDSPLHF. CDR3 sequence (DNA): TGTGCCAGCAGTTACAGGGAGGATTCACCCCTCCACTTT.

This chain links TRBV11-2 with TRBJ2-7; D ambiguous. With 3 bases removed from V and 2 bases from J, the gap between germline ends came to 17 bases. Germline lookup yields CDR1 SGHAT and CDR2 FQNNGV. The CDR3 runs to 16 residues. Here the CDR3 DNA reads TGTGCCAGCAGCTTCGGGTGGGTAGGAGCCCCCTACGAGCAGTACTTC. Its protein is CASSFGWVGAPYEQYF.